This TCR beta chain was obtained from a study of molecular identifiers for immune sequencing clone quantification (dated by TCRdb to between 2017 and 2018). Notes on the research overall: In a replicate experiment, RNA from 20,000 or 100,000 naive CD8 T cells was split into five aliquots, four of which were sequenced. CD8 T cells were used in a methods study to benchmark molecular-identifier clustering-based TCR repertoire sequencing (MIDCIRS) and TCR RNA copy counting. The full study reports these points: Modeling gave about three recovered TCR RNA copies per cell versus 8 to 10 by digital PCR, implying around 31% capture efficiency. Spiked-in Jurkat TCR RNA (around 9 copies' worth), which is not part of the donor repertoire, was contained in the naive libraries. When barcode sub-clustering was omitted, TCR diversity was inflated by chimeric consensus sequences, with chimeras reaching as high as 47%. Identical TCR molecules sharing a barcode could cause highly expanded clone sizes to be underestimated. Even against a background of around 950,000 naive CD8 T cells, spiked-in Jurkat TCR RNA amounting to a single cell's worth was reported to be detectable. In CMV-specific effector cells, over 98% of molecules were held by clones above 20 RNA copies, whereas under 1% of molecules were held by such clones in naive cells.

Naive CD8 T cell libraries were made from about 20,000 to 1,000,000 sorted cells using 10%, 30% or 50% of purified RNA. Naive CD8 T cells, defined as CD8+CD4-CCR7+CD45RA+, were FACS-sorted into RLT Plus buffer on a BD FACSAria II. To test detection sensitivity, Jurkat RNA equal to ten TCR copies was added to samples of roughly 18,000-1,100,000 naive CD8 T cells. CD8 T cells were enriched using RosetteSep CD8+ T Cell Enrichment Cocktail and Ficoll-Paque, and the enriched cells then underwent ACK red cell lysis. Library method: PCR. Sequencing instrument: Illumina HiSeq 4000. Bulk TCR libraries were made following a previously described method, with the TCR primers given in Table S5. The Qiagen AllPrep DNA/RNA kit was used to purify total RNA. Before analysis, reads from multiple sequencing runs of the same library were pooled. The paper's data handling went like this. Reads were retained only if an exact TCR constant sequence was present, and the retained reads were trimmed to 150 nt and grouped according to their 12-nt molecular barcodes. Reads in each barcode group were sub-clustered using a 15% Levenshtein threshold, and a quality-weighted consensus sequence was built for each RNA molecule. Non-functional sequences were discarded, and so were lower-count sequences lying one edit away from another sequence. Barcode sub-clusters with fewer than 20% of the maximum read count were removed, based on fitting two negative binomial distributions. TCRdb reprocessed the public reads (quality trimming at Q25 with fastp, clone calling with MiXCR) and kept in-frame beta chains. CDR3 protein sequences are deduplicated, and each keeps its most common genes and DNA. These V and J calls originate from TCRdb's pipeline instead of the authors' own analysis. The sample contains around 470,000 distinct CDR3 sequences, 20% to 25% of them found a single time. Of the sample, more than 0.8% falls within the top ten clones.

The CDR3 contains 14 residues, cysteine and phenylalanine counted. The DNA shown is the 42-base CDR3, in frame from base 1. The sample holds many counts of this clonotype. Its antigen remains undetermined. Germline and junction disagree at one end, which may indicate a read error. This receptor was taken from a human donor in good health. Some libraries in this study had Jurkat cell RNA spiked in. The specimen was naive CD8+ T cells from blood, with Jurkat cell RNA spiked in. The cell subset or site label here, explained by the study, means: FACS-sorted CD8+CD4-CCR7+CD45RA+ naive T cells. The chain couples TRBV5-3 to TRBJ1-4; 7 bases in the middle match TRBD1. TRBV5-3 is treated as an ORF (open reading frame) with a function not yet certain. This receptor has the CDR3 CASSLGQINEKLFF. The base sequence is TGTGCCAGCAGCTTGGGACAGATTAATGAAAAACTGTTTTTT.